The 15 T cell receptor beta chains listed next were all sequenced from one sample in a study of blood T cell repertoires in COVID-19. Measured with immunoSEQ multiplex PCR; TCRdb has only the in-frame clones, and not every one. Of around 200,000 clones detected, over 75% appear once; the ten largest clones hold 4.4%. Sequenced: peripheral blood. Every receptor here comes from a man in his fifties or sixties with acute or convalescent COVID-19.

As regards this clone: The same CDR3 also results from other DNA sequences found in this sample. DNA for the CDR3: TGTGCCAGCAGCGTAGATCCCGAGGGCTATGGCTACACCTTC. The encoded protein is CASSVDPEGYGYTF. This chain links TRBV9 with TRBJ1-2; no firm D call. V was trimmed by 0 bases and J by 4 bases, leaving 10 bases between them. The CDR3 sequence is 14 residues long. CDR1 and CDR2 from the germline V gene are SGDLS and YYNGEE. Supplemented by reference TRBV9 and TRBJ1-2, the full variable domain reads DSGVTQTPKHLITATGQRVTLRCSPRSGDLSVYWYQQSLDQGLQFLIQYYNGEERAKGNILERFSAQQFPDLHSELNLSSLELGDSALYFCASSVDPEGYGYTFGSGTRLTVV.

This sequence joins TRBV5-1 and TRBJ1-2, with D perhaps TRBD1 (6 bases). Germline assignment: CDR1 SGHRS and CDR2 YFSETQ. The CDR3 extends over 12 amino acids. The V end lost 2 bases, the J end lost 5 bases, and 7 bases lay between the germline ends. This CDR3 is CASSFQGYGYTF. The CDR3 nucleotides are TGCGCCAGCAGCTTTCAGGGGTATGGCTACACCTTC. The full variable domain, rest sourced from reference TRBV5-1 and TRBJ1-2, is KAGVTQTPRYLIKTRGQQVTLSCSPISGHRSVSWYQQTPGQGLQFLFEYFSETQRNKGNFPGRFSGRQFSNSRSEMNVSTLELGDSALYLCASSFQGYGYTFGSGTRLTVV.

This clone was seen more than once but under ten times. The rearrangement uses TRBV15 and TRBJ2-7, with 8 bases lining up with TRBD1. The CDR3 contains 15 residues. Per germline, CDR1 LNHNV and CDR2 YYDKDF (reference sequence). J was trimmed by 2 bases and V by 1 base; bases with no gene match: 4. Here the CDR3 reads CATSRGQGPPYEQYF. The CDR3 coding sequence is TGTGCCACCAGCAGAGGACAGGGGCCGCCCTACGAGCAGTACTTC.

The V call is TRBV7-9, the J call TRBJ2-5; D possibly corresponds to TRBD2 (6 bases). The CDR3 loop spans 14 amino acids. Trimming shortened V by 5 bases and J by 4 bases, and 14 bases separated the two germline ends. Germline V CDR1 and CDR2: SEHNR, FQNEAQ (reference sequence). Here the CDR3 DNA reads TGTGCCAGCAGCACCTCCCGGGACTCAGAGACCCAGTACTTC. It yields the protein CASSTSRDSETQYF.

The rearrangement uses TRBV5-1 and TRBJ1-2; 10 bases line up with TRBD1. The junction had 3 bases not matched to a gene; V was cut back by 4 bases and J by 3 bases. CDR1 and CDR2 (germline): SGHRS, YFSETQ. The CDR3 has 14 amino acids. Written as DNA, the CDR3 is TGCGCCAGCAGCACTGGACAGGGGGACTATGGCTACACCTTC. Encoded protein: CASSTGQGDYGYTF.

V and J are TRBV11-2 and TRBJ1-2, with 8 bases identical to TRBD1. This CDR3 has 15 amino acids. Germline CDR1 and CDR2: SGHAT and FQNNGV. V was clipped by 3 bases and J by 4 bases; unmatched bases: 7. DNA of the CDR3: TGTGCCAGCAGCTTGACAGGGGTGGTGCGCTATGGCTACACCTTC. Translation gives CASSLTGVVRYGYTF.

Note on this clone: This probably arose from a read error, given a far larger clone one base away. The V call is TRBV12-3 or TRBV12-4, the J call TRBJ2-7; the D is unclear. Trimming pared 6 bases from V and 4 bases from J, leaving 7 bases between. The CDR3 runs 11 residues. The CDR3 DNA is TGTGCCAGCAGCTACAGATACGAGCAGTACTTC. Amino acid sequence: CASSYRYEQYF.

The chain recombines TRBV5-1 with TRBJ1-1, with 7 bases that match TRBD1. The trim removed 3 bases at V and 0 bases at J, leaving 5 bases unmatched. CDR3 length equals 15 residues. Per germline, CDR1 SGHRS and CDR2 YFSETQ. The CDR3 is CASSSWTGVNTEAFF. The CDR3 nucleotides read TGCGCCAGCAGCTCGTGGACAGGAGTGAACACTGAAGCTTTCTTT.

This clone appeared once. The CDR3 DNA sequence: TGTGCCAGCAGTGGGGCGGGGGCTGAAGCTTTCTTT. Residues: CASSGAGAEAFF. The chain is built from TRBV2 and TRBJ1-1; D might be TRBD1 (5 bases). V lost 4 bases to trimming and J lost 6 bases, with 9 bases between them. The CDR3 is 12 residues long. Germline CDR1 and CDR2: SNHLY and FYNNEI.

The gene calls are TRBV11-3 and TRBJ2-4; D is perhaps TRBD2 (6 bases). Trimming removed 5 bases from V and 3 bases from J, with 14 bases in between. Germline CDR1 SGHNT, CDR2 YENEEA. The CDR3 is 15 amino acids. The CDR3 protein is CASSTARERKNIQYF. In DNA, the CDR3 is TGTGCCAGCAGCACTGCCCGGGAGCGCAAAAACATTCAGTACTTC.

The rearrangement links TRBV5-1 to TRBJ2-3; 12 positions agree with TRBD1. This CDR3 contains 15 residues. Germline-derived CDR1 and CDR2 are SGHRS and YFSETQ. With 4 bases clipped from V and 6 bases from J, the junction kept 6 bases outside the gene matches. The CDR3 reads CASSPGQGAWDTQYF. Written as DNA, the CDR3 is TGCGCCAGCAGCCCGGGACAGGGGGCCTGGGATACGCAGTATTTT.

The rearrangement links TRBV14 to TRBJ2-7, with 8 bases matching TRBD2. V was pared by 0 bases and J by 6 bases, with 10 bases of the junction left unmatched. The CDR3 covers 16 residues. Germline values: CDR1 SGHDN, CDR2 FVKESK. CDR3 DNA: TGTGCCAGCAGCCAAGAGCGGGGACTAGTAAGGGGCGAGCAGTACTTC. Protein sequence: CASSQERGLVRGEQYF.

The J gene is TRBJ1-2, the V gene TRBV27; TRBD1 agrees at 8 bases. The CDR3 runs to 16 residues. Germline CDR1 reads MNHEY; CDR2 reads SMNVEV (reference sequence). V dropped 2 bases and J dropped 4; count of bases not matched to a gene: 9. The CDR3 spells CASSLVGDRIGYGYTF. The CDR3 DNA reads as TGTGCCAGCAGTTTAGTAGGGGACAGGATCGGCTATGGCTACACCTTC.

The chain links TRBV19 to TRBJ2-5, with a weak D call TRBD1 (7 bases). Germline assignment: CDR1 LNHDA and CDR2 SQIVND (reference sequence). V was trimmed by 9 bases and J by 1 base, leaving 18 bases between them. The CDR3 runs to 15 residues. CDR3 sequence (DNA): TGTGCCAGCCGGGGGACAGAAAGTATCCAAGAGACCCAGTACTTC. Translation: CASRGTESIQETQYF.

The chain is built from TRBV6-5 and TRBJ1-2; maybe TRBD1 (6 bases). V shed 4 bases and J shed 2 bases, with 8 bases lying between them. The CDR3 covers 13 residues. In germline, CDR1 is MNHEY, CDR2 SVGAGI. The DNA for the CDR3 is TGTGCCAGCAGTTCGGGACAAAACTATGGCTACACCTTC. Residues: CASSSGQNYGYTF.